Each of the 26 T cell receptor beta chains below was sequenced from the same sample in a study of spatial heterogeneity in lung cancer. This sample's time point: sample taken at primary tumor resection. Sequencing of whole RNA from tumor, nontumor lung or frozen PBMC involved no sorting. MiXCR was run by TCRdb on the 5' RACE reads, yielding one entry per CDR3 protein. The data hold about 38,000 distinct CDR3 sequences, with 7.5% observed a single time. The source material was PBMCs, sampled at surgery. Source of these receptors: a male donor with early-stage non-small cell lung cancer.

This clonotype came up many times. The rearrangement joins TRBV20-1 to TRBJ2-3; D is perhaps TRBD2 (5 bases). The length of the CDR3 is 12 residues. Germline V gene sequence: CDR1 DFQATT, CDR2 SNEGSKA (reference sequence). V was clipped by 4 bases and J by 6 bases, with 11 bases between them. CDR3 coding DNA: TGCAGTGCTACCCGCCCTAGCGATACGCAGTATTTT. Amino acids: CSATRPSDTQYF.

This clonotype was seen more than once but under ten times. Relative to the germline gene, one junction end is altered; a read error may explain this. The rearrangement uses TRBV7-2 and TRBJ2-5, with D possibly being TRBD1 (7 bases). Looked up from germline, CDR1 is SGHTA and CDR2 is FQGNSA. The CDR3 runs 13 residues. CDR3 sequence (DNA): TGTGTCAGCAGCGGAGGGGGCAAAGAGACCCAGTACTTC. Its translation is CVSSGGGKETQYF.

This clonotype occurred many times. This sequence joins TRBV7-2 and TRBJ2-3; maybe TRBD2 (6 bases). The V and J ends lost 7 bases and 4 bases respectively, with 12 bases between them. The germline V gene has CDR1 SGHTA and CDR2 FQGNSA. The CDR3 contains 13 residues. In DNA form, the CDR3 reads TGTGCCAGCAAGCGACTAGGCGCAGATACGCAGTATTTT. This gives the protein CASKRLGADTQYF.

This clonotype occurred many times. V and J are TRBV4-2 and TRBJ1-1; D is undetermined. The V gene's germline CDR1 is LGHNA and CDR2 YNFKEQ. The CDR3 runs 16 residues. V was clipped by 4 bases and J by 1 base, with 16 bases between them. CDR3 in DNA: TGTGCCAGCAGCCTACCCGGGATTTTAGCGAACACTGAAGCTTTCTTT. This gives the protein CASSLPGILANTEAFF.

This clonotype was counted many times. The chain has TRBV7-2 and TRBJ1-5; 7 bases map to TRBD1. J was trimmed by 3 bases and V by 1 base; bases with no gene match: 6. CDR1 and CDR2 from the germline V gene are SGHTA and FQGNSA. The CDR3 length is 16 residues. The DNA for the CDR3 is TGTGCCAGCAGCTTAGAGGCAGGGGGAAACAATCAGCCCCAGCATTTT. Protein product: CASSLEAGGNNQPQHF.

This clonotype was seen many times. CDR3: CAWSPQGDTEAFF. As DNA, the CDR3 is TGTGCCTGGAGTCCGCAGGGAGACACTGAAGCTTTCTTT. The chain employs TRBV30 and TRBJ1-1; D might be TRBD1 (5 bases). The CDR3 extends over 13 amino acids. Germline loops: CDR1 GTSNPN, CDR2 SVGIG (reference sequence). Trimming took 2 bases from V and 3 from J, leaving 10 bases between them.

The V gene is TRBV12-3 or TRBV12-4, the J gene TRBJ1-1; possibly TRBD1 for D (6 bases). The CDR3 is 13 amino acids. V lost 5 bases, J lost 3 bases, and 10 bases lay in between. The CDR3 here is CASSDGQYTEAFF. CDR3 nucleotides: TGTGCCAGCAGTGATGGACAGTACACTGAAGCTTTCTTT.

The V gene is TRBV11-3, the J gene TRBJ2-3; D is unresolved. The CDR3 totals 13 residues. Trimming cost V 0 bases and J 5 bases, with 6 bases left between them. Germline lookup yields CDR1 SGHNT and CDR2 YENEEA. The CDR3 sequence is CASSLDYEDTQYF. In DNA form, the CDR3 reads TGTGCCAGCAGCTTAGATTACGAAGATACGCAGTATTTT.

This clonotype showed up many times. This CDR3 is CASSLTTGSYNEQFF. The CDR3 DNA reads as TGTGCCAGCAGCCTAACGACTGGCTCCTACAATGAGCAGTTCTTC. V usage is TRBV11-2 and J usage is TRBJ2-1; no clear D. Trimming stripped 5 bases from V and 0 bases from J, with 11 bases between. The CDR3 has 15 residues. The germline V gene has CDR1 SGHAT and CDR2 FQNNGV. The full variable domain, completed using reference TRBV11-2 and TRBJ2-1, is EAGVAQSPRYKIIEKRQSVAFWCNPISGHATLYWYQQILGQGPKLLIQFQNNGVVDDSQLPKDRFSAERLKGVDSTLKIQPAKLEDSAVYLCASSLTTGSYNEQFFGPGTRLTVL.

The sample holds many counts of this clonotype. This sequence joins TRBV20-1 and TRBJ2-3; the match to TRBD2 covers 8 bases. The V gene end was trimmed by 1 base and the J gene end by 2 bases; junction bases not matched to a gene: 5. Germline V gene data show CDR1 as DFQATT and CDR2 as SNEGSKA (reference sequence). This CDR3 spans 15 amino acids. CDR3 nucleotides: TGCAGTGCTAGAGGGACTAGCAGTTTCACAGATACGCAGTATTTT. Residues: CSARGTSSFTDTQYF.

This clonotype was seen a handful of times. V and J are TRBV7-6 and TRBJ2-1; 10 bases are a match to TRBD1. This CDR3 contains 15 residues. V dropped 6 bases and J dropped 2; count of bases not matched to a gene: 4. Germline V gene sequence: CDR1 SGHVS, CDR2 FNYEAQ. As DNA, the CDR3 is TGTGCCAGCAGACGTGGGACAGGGGCCTACAATGAGCAGTTCTTC. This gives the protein CASRRGTGAYNEQFF.

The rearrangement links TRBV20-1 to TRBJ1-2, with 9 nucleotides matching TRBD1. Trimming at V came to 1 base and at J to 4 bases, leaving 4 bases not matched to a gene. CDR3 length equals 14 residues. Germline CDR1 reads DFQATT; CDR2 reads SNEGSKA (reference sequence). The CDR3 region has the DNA TGCAGTGCTAGAGGGGGACAGGGAGGCTATGGCTACACCTTC. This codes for CSARGGQGGYGYTF.

Here the CDR3 reads CSARSQLATDTQYF. DNA for the CDR3: TGCAGTGCTAGATCGCAACTAGCCACAGATACGCAGTATTTT. J is TRBJ2-3 and V is TRBV20-1, with a tentative D call TRBD2 (6 bases). V was cut by 2 bases and J by 2 bases, with 11 bases left in between. Germline V gives CDR1 DFQATT, CDR2 SNEGSKA (reference sequence). The CDR3 length is 14 residues.

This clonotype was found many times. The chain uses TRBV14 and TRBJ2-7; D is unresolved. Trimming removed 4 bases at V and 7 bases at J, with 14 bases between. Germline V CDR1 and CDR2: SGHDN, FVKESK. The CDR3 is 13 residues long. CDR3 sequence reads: CASSRNYFGEQYV. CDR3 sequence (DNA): TGTGCCAGCAGCCGGAACTACTTCGGGGAGCAGTACGTC.

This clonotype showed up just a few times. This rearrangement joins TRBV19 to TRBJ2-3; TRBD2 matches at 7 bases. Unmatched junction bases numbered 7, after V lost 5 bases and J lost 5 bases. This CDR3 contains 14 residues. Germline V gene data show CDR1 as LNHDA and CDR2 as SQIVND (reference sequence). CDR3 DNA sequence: TGTGCCAGTAGTGGGAGGGAGATTCGAGATACGCAGTATTTT. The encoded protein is CASSGREIRDTQYF.

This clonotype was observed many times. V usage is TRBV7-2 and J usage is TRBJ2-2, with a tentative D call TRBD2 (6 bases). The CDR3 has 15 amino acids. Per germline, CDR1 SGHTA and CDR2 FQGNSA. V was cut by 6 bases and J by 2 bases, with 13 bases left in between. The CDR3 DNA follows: TGTGCCAGCAGGGAGGAGGGACTTAACACCGGGGAGCTGTTTTTT. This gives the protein CASREEGLNTGELFF. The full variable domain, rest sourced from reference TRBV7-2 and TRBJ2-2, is GAGVSQSPSNKVTEKGKDVELRCDPISGHTALYWYRQSLGQGLEFLIYFQGNSAPDKSGLPSDRFSAERTGGSVSTLTIQRTQQEDSAVYLCASREEGLNTGELFFGEGSRLTVL.

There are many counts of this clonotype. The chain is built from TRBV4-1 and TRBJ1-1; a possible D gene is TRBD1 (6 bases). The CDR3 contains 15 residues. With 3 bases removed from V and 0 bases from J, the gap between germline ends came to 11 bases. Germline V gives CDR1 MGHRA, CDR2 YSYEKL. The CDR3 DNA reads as TGCGCCAGCAGCCAGGGGGAGGGGGTGAACACTGAAGCTTTCTTT. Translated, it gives CASSQGEGVNTEAFF.

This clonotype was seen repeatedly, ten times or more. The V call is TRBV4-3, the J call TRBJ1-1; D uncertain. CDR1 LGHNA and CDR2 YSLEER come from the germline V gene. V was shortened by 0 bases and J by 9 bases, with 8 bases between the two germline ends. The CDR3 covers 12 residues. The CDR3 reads CASSQDRGKAFF. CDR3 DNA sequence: TGCGCCAGCAGCCAAGATCGTGGGAAAGCTTTCTTT.

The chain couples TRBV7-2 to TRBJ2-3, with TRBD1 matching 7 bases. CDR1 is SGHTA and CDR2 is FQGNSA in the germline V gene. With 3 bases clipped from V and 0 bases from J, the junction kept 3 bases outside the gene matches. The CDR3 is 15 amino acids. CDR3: CASSFWDSSTDTQYF. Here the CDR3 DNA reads TGTGCCAGCAGCTTTTGGGACAGCAGCACAGATACGCAGTATTTT.

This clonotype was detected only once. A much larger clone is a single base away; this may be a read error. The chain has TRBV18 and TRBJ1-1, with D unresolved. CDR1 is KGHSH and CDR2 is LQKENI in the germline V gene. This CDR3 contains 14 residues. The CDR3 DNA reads TGTGCCAGCTCACCAACAGCTTTGGGAACTGAACCTTTCTTT. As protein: CASSPTALGTEPFF.

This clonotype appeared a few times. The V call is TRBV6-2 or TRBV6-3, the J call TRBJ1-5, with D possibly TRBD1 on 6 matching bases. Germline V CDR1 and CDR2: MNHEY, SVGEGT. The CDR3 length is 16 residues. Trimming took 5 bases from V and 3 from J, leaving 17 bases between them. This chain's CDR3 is CASSTYRDIINQPQHF. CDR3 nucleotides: TGTGCCAGCAGTACTTACCGGGACATCATCAATCAGCCCCAGCATTTT.

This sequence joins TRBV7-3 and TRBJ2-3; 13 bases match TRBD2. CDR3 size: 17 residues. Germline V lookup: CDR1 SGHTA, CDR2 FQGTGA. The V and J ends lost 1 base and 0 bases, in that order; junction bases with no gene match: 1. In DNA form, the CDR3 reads TGTGCCAGCAGCTTAATGGGACTAGCGGGGAGCACAGATACGCAGTATTTT. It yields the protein CASSLMGLAGSTDTQYF.

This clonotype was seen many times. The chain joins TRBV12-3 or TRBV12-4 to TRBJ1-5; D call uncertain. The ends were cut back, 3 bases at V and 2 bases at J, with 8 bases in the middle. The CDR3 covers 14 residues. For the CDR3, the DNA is TGTGCCAGCAGTTTTAGTGTCGGCAATCAGCCCCAGCATTTT. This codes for CASSFSVGNQPQHF.

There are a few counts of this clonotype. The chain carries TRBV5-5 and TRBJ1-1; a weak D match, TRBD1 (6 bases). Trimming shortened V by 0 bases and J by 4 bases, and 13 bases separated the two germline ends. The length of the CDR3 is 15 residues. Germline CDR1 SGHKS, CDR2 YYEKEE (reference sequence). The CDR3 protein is CASSLGGTTPTEAFF. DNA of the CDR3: TGTGCCAGCAGCTTGGGCGGGACAACACCCACTGAAGCTTTCTTT.

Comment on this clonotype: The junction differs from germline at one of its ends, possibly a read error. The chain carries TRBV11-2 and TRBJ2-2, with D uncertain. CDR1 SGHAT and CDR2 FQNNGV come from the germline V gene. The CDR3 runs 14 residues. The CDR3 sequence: CASRLEGYTGELFF. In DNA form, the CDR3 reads TGTGCCAGCAGATTAGAAGGTTACACCGGGGAGCTGTTTTTT.

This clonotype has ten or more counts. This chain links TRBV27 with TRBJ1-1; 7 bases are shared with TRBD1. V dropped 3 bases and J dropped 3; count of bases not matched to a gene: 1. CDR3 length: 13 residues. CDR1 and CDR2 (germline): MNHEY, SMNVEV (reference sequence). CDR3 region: CASSLTGYTEAFF. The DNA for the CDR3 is TGTGCCAGCAGTTTGACAGGGTACACTGAAGCTTTCTTT.